Following are 30 T cell receptor beta chains from one sample sequenced in a study of early T cells in non-severe SARS-CoV-2 infection. TCRdb used MiXCR to reprocess the 5' RACE reads, holding one entry per CDR3 protein. The sample contains 15,000 to 20,000 distinct CDR3 sequences, more than 4.5% of which appear only once. Source material: whole blood. These receptors came from an adult who was a healthcare worker with PCR-confirmed SARS-CoV-2 infection or an uninfected control (not recorded which).

J is TRBJ2-1 and V is TRBV4-3; D possibly corresponds to TRBD2 (5 bases). The germline CDR1 and CDR2 sequences are LGHNA and YSLEER. CDR3 length equals 16 residues. Trimming left V 1 base short and J 8 bases short, with 18 bases between. The DNA for the CDR3 is TGCGCCAGCAGCCAAGGGTTTCGGATAGCCGGGGATGAGCAGTTCTTC. Translation gives CASSQGFRIAGDEQFF.

By sample share, this clonotype is medium-sized (0.01 to 0.1%). The chain has TRBV12-3 or TRBV12-4 and TRBJ1-1, with D unresolved. The CDR3 consists of 14 residues. V lost 6 bases and J 1 base, leaving 12 bases between the germline ends. The CDR3 DNA follows: TGTGCCAGCAGCCGAGACCTGAAGAACACTGAAGCTTTCTTT. Amino acids: CASSRDLKNTEAFF.

In its sample, this clonotype was seen many times. The chain is built from TRBV20-1 and TRBJ2-3; TRBD2 matches at 8 bases. The CDR3 is 15 amino acids. Per the germline V gene, CDR1 is DFQATT and CDR2 is SNEGSKA (reference sequence). The V and J ends lost 5 bases and 0 bases, in that order; junction bases with no gene match: 7. The CDR3 loop reads CSAGNPSGSTDTQYF. In DNA, the CDR3 is TGCAGTGCTGGCAATCCTAGCGGGAGCACAGATACGCAGTATTTT.

There are a few counts of this clonotype. This chain links TRBV7-3 with TRBJ2-3; no reliable D call. In germline, CDR1 is SGHTA, CDR2 FQGTGA. The length of the CDR3 is 13 residues. V lost 2 bases, J lost 0 bases, and 3 bases lay in between. CDR3: CASSLDSTDTQYF. The DNA of the CDR3 is TGTGCCAGCAGCTTAGATAGCACAGATACGCAGTATTTT.

This clonotype is medium-sized (0.01 to 0.1%) in the sample. V usage is TRBV14 and J usage is TRBJ2-3; D may be TRBD2 (6 bases). CDR3 length: 18 amino acids. Trimming shortened V by 0 bases and J by 6 bases, and 22 bases separated the two germline ends. Per germline, CDR1 SGHDN and CDR2 FVKESK. CDR3 DNA: TGTGCCAGCAGCCAAGATAGCCGGTTGGGGCAGGGAGGCGATACGCAGTATTTT. It specifies CASSQDSRLGQGGDTQYF.

This clonotype was counted many times. The genes are TRBV7-6 and TRBJ2-3; D gene unclear. Per germline, CDR1 SGHVS and CDR2 FNYEAQ. The CDR3 consists of 14 residues. V was cut by 1 base and J by 2 bases, with 7 bases left in between. The DNA for the CDR3 is TGTGCCAGCAGCTTAGTTGCGGTCACAGATACGCAGTATTTT. Translated: CASSLVAVTDTQYF. The full variable domain, rest sourced from reference TRBV7-6 and TRBJ2-3, is GAGVSQSPRYKVTKRGQDVALRCDPISGHVSLYWYRQALGQGPEFLTYFNYEAQQDKSGLPNDRFSAERPEGSISTLTIQRTEQRDSAMYRCASSLVAVTDTQYFGPGTRLTVL.

This clonotype was observed at least ten times. The chain joins TRBV4-1 to TRBJ2-2; D is possibly TRBD2 (5 bases). The CDR3 runs to 14 residues. Per germline, CDR1 MGHRA and CDR2 YSYEKL. Trimming removed 3 bases from V and 2 bases from J, with 7 bases in between. CDR3 in amino acids: CASSQEVNTGELFF. CDR3 in DNA: TGCGCCAGCAGCCAGGAGGTTAACACCGGGGAGCTGTTTTTT.

Ten or more counts support this clonotype. The CDR3 loop reads CASMAGTGFFSTDTQYF. For the CDR3, the DNA is TGTGCCAGCATGGCAGGGACCGGCTTCTTTAGCACAGATACGCAGTATTTT. This chain links TRBV6-6 with TRBJ2-3; D might be TRBD1 or TRBD2, each matching 5 bases. V shed 7 bases and J shed 0 bases, with 20 bases lying between them. The CDR3 consists of 17 residues. Per the germline V gene, CDR1 is MNHNY and CDR2 is SVGAGI (reference sequence).

This clonotype was seen ten or more times. The chain carries TRBV25-1 and TRBJ2-2; D is unresolved. With 3 bases removed from V and 5 bases from J, the gap between germline ends came to 10 bases. The CDR3 totals 14 residues. Germline CDR1 reads MGHDK; CDR2 reads SYGVNS. This CDR3 is CASSDRVATGELFF. The CDR3, as DNA: TGTGCCAGCAGTGATCGGGTTGCAACCGGGGAGCTGTTTTTT.

This clonotype is categorized as medium-sized. CDR3 nucleotide sequence: TGCAGTGCTAGAAGGACTAGCGGGAGGGGGGAGACCCAGTACTTC. Its protein is CSARRTSGRGETQYF. The gene calls are TRBV20-1 and TRBJ2-5, with TRBD2 identical over 15 bases. This CDR3 is 15 amino acids long. Germline V gene data show CDR1 as DFQATT and CDR2 as SNEGSKA (reference sequence). V lost 2 bases, J lost 5 bases, and 3 bases stayed unmatched.

V is TRBV3-1 and J is TRBJ2-7, with unresolved D. Germline V gives CDR1 LGHDT, CDR2 YNNKEL (reference sequence). The CDR3 is made up of 15 amino acids. V was cut by 1 base and J by 1 base, with 11 bases left in between. CDR3 sequence (DNA): TGTGCCAGCAGCCAAGCCCTACTGAATTCCTACGAGCAGTACTTC. Its protein is CASSQALLNSYEQYF.

This clonotype occurred a few times. In DNA form, the CDR3 reads TGTGCCAGCACCGACAGGGGCTCCTACAATGAGCAGTTCTTC. It is translated as CASTDRGSYNEQFF. The rearrangement links TRBV6-6 to TRBJ2-1, with TRBD1 matching 8 bases. The germline CDR1 and CDR2 sequences are MNHNY and SVGAGI (reference sequence). The CDR3 is 14 residues long. V was clipped by 7 bases and J by 0 bases; unmatched bases: 2.

The table lists this clonotype with a few counts. This sequence joins TRBV5-1 and TRBJ2-7; possibly TRBD1 for D (6 bases). CDR1 and CDR2 (germline): SGHRS, YFSETQ. Trimming pared 8 bases from V and 2 bases from J, leaving 17 bases between. CDR3 length: 14 amino acids. The CDR3, as DNA: TGCGCCAGTCAACAGGGATCCACAACCTACGAGCAGTACTTC. Encoded protein: CASQQGSTTYEQYF.

This clonotype was observed many times. Written as DNA, the CDR3 is TGCGCCAGCAGCCAAGGCCTAGCGTCAGAGACCCAGTACTTC. This sequence encodes CASSQGLASETQYF. The rearrangement uses TRBV4-1 and TRBJ2-5; TRBD2 might be the D (6 bases). CDR3 size: 14 residues. In germline, CDR1 is MGHRA, CDR2 YSYEKL. The V end was cut by 1 base, the J end by 4 bases, with 10 bases between.

This clonotype has a count of ten or more. The chain is built from TRBV6-6 and TRBJ2-5; 11 nucleotides agree with TRBD1. The CDR3 is 15 amino acids. V shed 5 bases and J 1 base; nucleotides not matched to a gene: 3. The germline CDR1 and CDR2 sequences are MNHNY and SVGAGI (reference sequence). The CDR3: CASSGQGASQETQYF. In nucleotides, the CDR3 is TGTGCCAGCAGTGGACAGGGGGCGTCCCAAGAGACCCAGTACTTC.

This clonotype is labeled medium-sized. The V gene is TRBV7-8, the J gene TRBJ1-5; D remains ambiguous. The length of the CDR3 is 16 residues. Trimming took 0 bases from V and 1 from J, leaving 10 bases between them. Germline V CDR1 and CDR2: SGHVS, FQNEAQ. The CDR3 protein is CASSLARAQSNQPQHF. In DNA, the CDR3 is TGTGCCAGCAGCTTAGCGAGGGCTCAAAGCAATCAGCCCCAGCATTTT.

In its sample, this clonotype ranks as medium-sized. This sequence joins TRBV29-1 and TRBJ2-3; tentatively, D is TRBD1 or TRBD2 (6 bases each). From germline, CDR1 is SQVTM and CDR2 ANQGSEA. V gave up 6 bases and J gave up 6 bases, with 19 bases separating them. There are 14 residues in the CDR3. CDR3 sequence reads: CSVTTVGGLDTQYF. The CDR3 DNA reads TGCAGCGTCACGACAGTAGGGGGGCTGGATACGCAGTATTTT.

By its share, this clonotype is medium-sized (0.01 to 0.1%). The V gene is TRBV4-1, the J gene TRBJ1-6; D is perhaps TRBD1 (5 bases). The CDR3 runs 14 residues. The V end lost 1 base, the J end lost 7 bases, and 8 bases lay between the germline ends. Germline loops: CDR1 MGHRA, CDR2 YSYEKL. CDR3 protein: CASSQVAGNSPLHF. CDR3 DNA: TGCGCCAGCAGCCAAGTGGCAGGGAATTCACCCCTCCACTTT.

This clonotype appeared many times. V usage is TRBV11-2 and J usage is TRBJ2-1; no firm D call. The CDR3 has 15 residues. Trimming cost V 1 base and J 3 bases, with 10 bases left between them. Germline CDR1 reads SGHAT; CDR2 reads FQNNGV. The CDR3 DNA reads TGTGCCAGCAGCTTAGTTGCGGCTGGCTACAATGAGCAGTTCTTC. It specifies CASSLVAAGYNEQFF.

This clonotype was recorded a few times. The J gene is TRBJ2-1, the V gene TRBV6-2 or TRBV6-3; TRBD2 matches 7 bases. The CDR3 consists of 15 residues. V lost 5 bases, J lost 2 bases, and 6 bases stayed unmatched. CDR1 and CDR2 from the germline V gene are MNHEY and SVGEGT. The CDR3 sequence: CASSILAATYNEQFF. The CDR3 region has the DNA TGTGCCAGCAGTATTCTAGCGGCGACCTACAATGAGCAGTTCTTC.

This clonotype was detected a few times. The rearrangement joins TRBV29-1 to TRBJ2-1, with D perhaps being TRBD1 or TRBD2 (5 bases each). The ends were cut back, 4 bases at V and 8 bases at J, with 18 bases in the middle. The CDR3 totals 14 residues. CDR1 is SQVTM and CDR2 is ANQGSEA in the germline V gene. The CDR3 DNA reads as TGCAGCGTTGTCAGGGACCCCGCCGGCGATGAGCAGTTCTTC. It is translated as CSVVRDPAGDEQFF.

The rearrangement uses TRBV6-2 or TRBV6-3 and TRBJ1-5, with D perhaps matching TRBD1 (5 bases). The CDR3 is made up of 13 amino acids. V lost 6 bases and J lost 0, with 6 bases in between. Germline assignment: CDR1 MNHEY and CDR2 SVGEGT. CDR3 sequence (DNA): TGTGCCAGCAGGGGACTTAGCAATCAGCCCCAGCATTTT. This translates into CASRGLSNQPQHF.

This clonotype was detected ten times or more. This rearrangement joins TRBV27 to TRBJ1-2; D is uncertain. The CDR3 consists of 14 residues. Trimming pared 7 bases from V and 4 bases from J, leaving 16 bases between. In germline, CDR1 is MNHEY, CDR2 SMNVEV (reference sequence). CDR3 bases: TGTGCCAGCACCCCACGGGGTAGCCCCTATGGCTACACCTTC. Its protein is CASTPRGSPYGYTF.

This clonotype has a count of ten or more. This sequence joins TRBV27 and TRBJ1-2, with 7 bases lining up with TRBD1. Germline V CDR1 and CDR2: MNHEY, SMNVEV (reference sequence). The CDR3 runs 14 residues. J lost 5 bases, V lost 4 bases, and 7 bases had no gene match. The CDR3 spells CASSSRTGEYGYTF. In DNA, the CDR3 is TGTGCCAGCAGTTCTCGGACAGGAGAATATGGCTACACCTTC.

The gene calls are TRBV6-5 and TRBJ2-3, with 10 bases matching TRBD1. The J segment lost 2 bases and the V segment lost 2 bases, leaving 16 bases of the junction unmatched. Germline-derived CDR1 and CDR2 are MNHEY and SVGAGI. The CDR3 spans 20 residues. CDR3: CASSYRGAGTGAAFTDTQYF. In nucleotides, the CDR3 is TGTGCCAGCAGTTACAGGGGGGCCGGGACAGGGGCCGCGTTCACAGATACGCAGTATTTT.

There are many counts of this clonotype. The chain recombines TRBV7-2 with TRBJ2-3, with D perhaps assigned TRBD1 or TRBD2 (5 bases each). V lost 0 bases to trimming and J lost 4 bases, with 11 bases between them. CDR1 and CDR2 (germline): SGHTA, FQGNSA. The length of the CDR3 is 15 residues. For the CDR3, the DNA is TGTGCCAGCAGCTTAGCGGGAATGGGACCAGATACGCAGTATTTT. Translating it yields CASSLAGMGPDTQYF.

This clonotype was recorded many times. V and J are TRBV13 and TRBJ2-1; TRBD2 matches at 9 bases. This CDR3 comprises 19 residues. J gave up 5 bases and V 1 base, and 15 bases lay outside the gene matches. Germline V gene data show CDR1 as PRHDT and CDR2 as FYEKMQ (reference sequence). CDR3 protein: CASSLEVGGRALQNNEQFF. The CDR3 coding sequence is TGTGCCAGCAGCTTAGAGGTTGGCGGGAGGGCCCTTCAGAACAATGAGCAGTTCTTC.

This clonotype is labeled as medium-sized. This rearrangement joins TRBV20-1 to TRBJ1-1; D is unresolved. The CDR3 is 12 residues long. Trimming took off 0 bases at V and 11 bases at J, with 13 bases between the two ends. CDR1 is DFQATT, CDR2 SNEGSKA, per germline (reference sequence). The CDR3 coding sequence is TGCAGTGCTAGAGATGAACTCTCGAGTGCTTTCTTT. It yields the protein CSARDELSSAFF.

Only a few counts were recorded for this clonotype. The chain couples TRBV13 to TRBJ2-2; D may be TRBD1 (5 bases). The germline V gene has CDR1 PRHDT and CDR2 FYEKMQ (reference sequence). The CDR3 sequence is 12 residues long. Trimming stripped 0 bases from V and 15 bases from J, with 11 bases between. The CDR3 protein is CASSLGAGKVFF. As DNA, the CDR3 is TGTGCCAGCAGCTTAGGAGCAGGGAAGGTGTTTTTT.

In this sample, this clonotype is medium-sized (0.01 to 0.1%). This chain uses TRBV27 with TRBJ2-1; D tentatively reads TRBD1 or TRBD2 (5 bases each). This CDR3 is built from 13 residues. Trimming cost V 6 bases and J 7 bases, with 13 bases left between them. The germline V gene encodes CDR1 MNHEY and CDR2 SMNVEV (reference sequence). The CDR3 sequence is CASSPYGGNEQFF. CDR3 coding DNA: TGTGCCAGCAGCCCCTATGGGGGAAATGAGCAGTTCTTC.